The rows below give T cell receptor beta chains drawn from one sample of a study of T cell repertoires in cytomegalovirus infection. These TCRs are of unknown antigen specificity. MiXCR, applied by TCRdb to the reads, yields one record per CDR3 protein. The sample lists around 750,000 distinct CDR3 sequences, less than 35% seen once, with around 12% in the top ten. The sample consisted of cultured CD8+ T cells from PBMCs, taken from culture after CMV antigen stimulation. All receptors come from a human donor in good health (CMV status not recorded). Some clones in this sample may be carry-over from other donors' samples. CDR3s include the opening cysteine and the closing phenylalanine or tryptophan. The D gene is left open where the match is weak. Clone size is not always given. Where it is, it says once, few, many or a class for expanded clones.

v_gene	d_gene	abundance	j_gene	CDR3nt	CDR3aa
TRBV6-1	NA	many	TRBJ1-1	TGTGCCAGCAGTGAATTAGACGCGGGTGGCGCTGAAGCTTTCTTT	CASSELDAGGAEAFF
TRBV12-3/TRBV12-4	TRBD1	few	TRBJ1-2	TGTGCCAGCAGTGGTAGTTCCGGGACAGCTTATGGCTACACCTTC	CASSGSSGTAYGYTF
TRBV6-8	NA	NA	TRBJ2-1	TGTGCCAGCAGTTACTCAGGGTTCCCCTACAATGAGCAGTTCTTC	CASSYSGFPYNEQFF
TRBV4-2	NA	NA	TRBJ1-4	TGTGCCAGCAGCCAAGATCAGGGGTGGGATGAAAAACTGTTTTTT	CASSQDQGWDEKLFF
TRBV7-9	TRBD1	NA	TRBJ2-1	TGTGCCAGCAGCTTAGTCCAGGGGGCCTCCTACAATGAGCAGTTCTTC	CASSLVQGASYNEQFF
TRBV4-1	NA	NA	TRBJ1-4	TGCGCCAGCAGCCCAGGGGAACCAGTGGGGCCGTTTTTT	CASSPGEPVGPFF
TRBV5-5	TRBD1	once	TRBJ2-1	TGTGCCAGCAGCCTAGTCACAGGGGGCTTTGACAATGAGCAGTTCTTC	CASSLVTGGFDNEQFF
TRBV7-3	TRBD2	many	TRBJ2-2	TGTGCCAGCAGCTTAACCGGGGGGGCGGTCACCGGGGAGCTGTTTTTT	CASSLTGGAVTGELFF
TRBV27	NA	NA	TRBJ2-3	TGTGCCAGCAGTTTCTACCCCTTCGGCAGCACAGATACGCAGTATTTT	CASSFYPFGSTDTQYF
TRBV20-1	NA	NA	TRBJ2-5	TGCAGTGCTAGAGGAGGTACAGGGTTGATAGAGACCCAGTACTTC	CSARGGTGLIETQYF
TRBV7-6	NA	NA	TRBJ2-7	TGTGCCAGCAGCCAAACAGGGACCTCCTACGAGCAGTACTTC	CASSQTGTSYEQYF
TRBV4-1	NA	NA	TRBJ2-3	TGCGCCAGCAGCCAAGATACGGGGGAGGCAGATACGCAGTATTTT	CASSQDTGEADTQYF
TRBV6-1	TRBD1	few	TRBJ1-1	TGTGCCAGCGGTCCCAGGGGGACTAACACTGAAGCTTTCTTT	CASGPRGTNTEAFF
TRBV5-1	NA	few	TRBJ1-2	TGCGCCAGCAGCTTGGTACCGGAATACTATGGCTACACCTTC	CASSLVPEYYGYTF
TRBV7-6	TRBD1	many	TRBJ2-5	TGTGCCAGCAGCTTATACGCAGGGGGCTTTGAGACCCAGTACTTC	CASSLYAGGFETQYF
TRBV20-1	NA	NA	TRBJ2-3	TGCAGTGCGCCGCCCGGGGGGCGTACAGATACGCAGTATTTT	CSAPPGGRTDTQYF